This TCR beta chain emerged from a study of blood T cell repertoires in COVID-19 (dated by TCRdb to the early 2020s). As for the study more broadly: The collaborator samples originated in the United States, Italy and Spain and spanned the acute and convalescent phases of COVID-19. The samples were drawn from the first 160 participants of the ongoing ImmuneRACE study and from over a thousand subjects provided by 6 global collaborators. Where HLA class I and class II types were available, the types were taken from metadata supplied by the sample provider, not from assay-based typing. The prospective study material was composed of cDNA or gDNA derived from T cells, B-cell-depleted T cells, or PBMCs. Sample metadata almost always included a de-identified subject ID, COVID-19 status, age in years and sex. Deeply sampled blood TCRbeta repertoires from subjects exposed to, actively infected with, or recovered from COVID-19 were included in the dataset. The repertoires were released in a freely available public database meant as a resource for research on the immune response to SARS-CoV-2.

Broad study findings and their caveats: The amount of clinical and demographic metadata varied by source and participant and was provided uncurated.

Whole blood was collected in K2EDTA tubes by collaborating institutions according to the institutions' own protocols. For TCRbeta analysis, collaborators shipped samples as frozen whole blood, isolated PBMCs, or DNA extracted from either of those sample types. This clone has just one count. Its antigen remains unidentified. Base qualities are not recorded, but no much larger clone differs from it by a single base. Reading the germline V gene gives CDR1 ENHRY and CDR2 SYGVKD. The CDR3 goes from the cysteine to the phenylalanine over 16 residues. CDR3 DNA only is kept here, 48 bases in frame from base 1. V trim: 0 bases; J trim: 9 bases; unmatched bases: 8. TCRbeta CDR3 regions were amplified from genomic DNA by means of the immunoSEQ Assay, a bias-controlled multiplex PCR. Per the authors' processing: Nucleated cell counts per sample were estimated from amplification of reference gene primers within the assay. Sequence reads were collapsed and filtered to measure the absolute abundance of every unique TCRbeta CDR3 rearrangement. For each sample, productive Simpson clonality was calculated by taking the square root of Simpson's diversity index across productive rearrangements. The clones in this table, taken by TCRdb from immuneACCESS, are in-frame only. Not every clone is retained; where verified, under half of the shortfall comes from an unresolved V gene, and the cause of the rest is unknown. V and J calls plus clone size are reproduced from that table; the DNA served to infer D and trimming. The sample records 60,000 or so clones, 89% of which are singletons. The leading ten clones occupy 1.5% to 2% of the sample.

The source of this sequence is a man aged 60 to 75 with acute or convalescent COVID-19. This receptor chain uses TRBV10-3 and TRBJ2-1; 10 nucleotides in the junction match TRBD2. The source material was peripheral blood. The CDR3 loop reads CAISESVSSGGGEQFF. Read as DNA, the sequence is TGTGCCATCAGTGAGTCGGTCTCTAGCGGGGGCGGTGAGCAGTTCTTC.